A selection of T cell receptor beta chains follows, all from one sample in a study of patients and donors after allogeneic stem cell transplantation. TCRdb fed the RT-PCR reads into MiXCR, producing one record per CDR3 protein. The sample has fewer than 200,000 distinct CDR3 sequences, approximately 30% seen once. The sequencing sample was made of blood, either unsorted or a sorted T cell fraction (not recorded which). Source of these receptors: a human donor who was either an allogeneic HSCT recipient or a stem cell or donor lymphocyte infusion donor (not recorded which). It is not recorded whose cells these are; they may come from a transplant donor. CDR3s include the opening cysteine and the closing phenylalanine or tryptophan. D genes are given only for firm matches. Rows may omit the clone size; those that give it use once, few, many or a size class.

D gene: NA; clone size: NA; J gene: TRBJ2-1; V gene: TRBV20-1; CDR3 protein: CSARPPHREQMGNEQFF; CDR3 DNA: TGCAGTGCTAGGCCCCCCCATCGGGAGCAGATGGGCAATGAGCAGTTCTTC
D gene: NA; clone size: few; J gene: TRBJ1-1; V gene: TRBV20-1; CDR3 protein: CSTTETNTEAFF; CDR3 DNA: TGCAGTACCACAGAAACGAACACTGAAGCTTTCTTT
D gene: NA; clone size: few; J gene: TRBJ1-1; V gene: TRBV20-1; CDR3 protein: CSARKQLNTEAFF; CDR3 DNA: TGCAGTGCTAGGAAACAGTTGAACACTGAAGCTTTCTTT
D gene: TRBD1; clone size: NA; J gene: TRBJ1-1; V gene: TRBV4-1; CDR3 protein: CASSQFGQGAKAFF; CDR3 DNA: TGCGCCAGCAGCCAATTTGGACAGGGGGCAAAAGCTTTCTTT
D gene: TRBD2; clone size: NA; J gene: TRBJ2-1; V gene: TRBV12-3/TRBV12-4; CDR3 protein: CASSLLAGTPYNEQFF; CDR3 DNA: TGTGCCAGCAGTCTACTAGCGGGCACACCCTACAATGAGCAGTTCTTC
D gene: NA; clone size: NA; J gene: TRBJ2-1; V gene: TRBV7-6; CDR3 protein: CASSLASYNEQFF; CDR3 DNA: TGTGCCAGCAGCTTAGCCAGTTACAATGAGCAGTTCTTC
D gene: TRBD1; clone size: NA; J gene: TRBJ2-4; V gene: TRBV28; CDR3 protein: CASQGQGAKNIQYF; CDR3 DNA: TGTGCCAGCCAGGGACAGGGGGCGAAAAACATTCAGTACTTC
D gene: NA; clone size: NA; J gene: TRBJ2-3; V gene: TRBV1; CDR3 protein: CTSSQAASGSADTQYF; CDR3 DNA: TGCACCAGCAGCCAAGCGGCTAGCGGGAGTGCAGATACGCAGTATTTT
D gene: NA; clone size: many; J gene: TRBJ1-2; V gene: TRBV6-5; CDR3 protein: CASSYGEGTGYTF; CDR3 DNA: TGTGCCAGCAGTTACGGCGAAGGGACTGGCTACACCTTC
D gene: NA; clone size: few; J gene: TRBJ2-1; V gene: TRBV29-1; CDR3 protein: CSVWPRGSYNEQFF; CDR3 DNA: TGCAGCGTTTGGCCCAGGGGCTCCTACAATGAGCAGTTCTTC
D gene: TRBD1; clone size: NA; J gene: TRBJ2-5; V gene: TRBV10-3; CDR3 protein: CAIRTGDSKETQYF; CDR3 DNA: TGTGCCATCAGGACTGGGGACAGCAAAGAGACCCAGTACTTC
D gene: NA; clone size: many; J gene: TRBJ1-2; V gene: TRBV5-6; CDR3 protein: CASSLVGSIGYGYTF; CDR3 DNA: TGTGCCAGCAGCTTGGTGGGGAGCATTGGCTATGGCTACACCTTC
D gene: NA; clone size: NA; J gene: TRBJ2-1; V gene: TRBV6-2/TRBV6-3; CDR3 protein: CASSYSLGQGLFLSSYNEQFF; CDR3 DNA: TGTGCCAGCAGTTACTCTTTGGGCCAAGGACTGTTCCTTAGCTCCTACAATGAGCAGTTCTTC
D gene: NA; clone size: few; J gene: TRBJ2-1; V gene: TRBV10-3; CDR3 protein: CAIKGEGEQFF; CDR3 DNA: TGTGCCATCAAGGGGGAAGGTGAGCAGTTCTTC
D gene: TRBD2; clone size: NA; J gene: TRBJ2-3; V gene: TRBV5-4; CDR3 protein: CASSSQLAGGIMRTDTQYF; CDR3 DNA: TGTGCCAGCAGCTCCCAACTAGCGGGAGGTATAATGAGGACAGATACGCAGTATTTT
D gene: TRBD1; clone size: NA; J gene: TRBJ2-3; V gene: TRBV5-4; CDR3 protein: CASSRQRGGDTQYF; CDR3 DNA: TGTGCCAGCAGCCGGCAACGAGGGGGCGATACGCAGTATTTT
D gene: TRBD1; clone size: few; J gene: TRBJ2-4; V gene: TRBV20-1; CDR3 protein: CSARQGVWDLAKNIQYF; CDR3 DNA: TGCAGTGCTAGACAGGGGGTCTGGGACCTAGCCAAAAACATTCAGTACTTC
D gene: NA; clone size: many; J gene: TRBJ1-5; V gene: TRBV5-6; CDR3 protein: CASSSTRVLNQPQHF; CDR3 DNA: TGTGCCAGCAGCTCCACAAGGGTCCTTAATCAGCCCCAGCATTTT
D gene: NA; clone size: few; J gene: TRBJ2-1; V gene: TRBV3-1; CDR3 protein: CASSPREFGYNEQFF; CDR3 DNA: TGTGCCAGCAGCCCCCGGGAGTTCGGATACAATGAGCAGTTCTTC
D gene: NA; clone size: NA; J gene: TRBJ2-5; V gene: TRBV12-3/TRBV12-4; CDR3 protein: CASSLSVEETQYF; CDR3 DNA: TGTGCCAGCAGTTTATCAGTAGAAGAGACCCAGTACTTC
D gene: NA; clone size: NA; J gene: TRBJ2-4; V gene: TRBV7-6; CDR3 protein: CASSSVGQKNIQYF; CDR3 DNA: TGTGCCAGCAGCTCCGTTGGACAGAAAAACATTCAGTACTTC
D gene: NA; clone size: NA; J gene: TRBJ2-5; V gene: TRBV29-1; CDR3 protein: CSVEREVQETQYF; CDR3 DNA: TGCAGCGTAGAGAGGGAGGTCCAAGAGACCCAGTACTTC
D gene: TRBD2; clone size: NA; J gene: TRBJ2-7; V gene: TRBV28; CDR3 protein: CASTSTGGAGYEQYF; CDR3 DNA: TGTGCCAGCACTTCGACCGGGGGGGCGGGCTACGAGCAGTACTTC
D gene: NA; clone size: NA; J gene: TRBJ1-1; V gene: TRBV19; CDR3 protein: CASSIEPGTEAFF; CDR3 DNA: TGTGCCAGTAGTATAGAACCGGGCACCGAAGCTTTCTTT
D gene: TRBD1; clone size: few; J gene: TRBJ1-2; V gene: TRBV30; CDR3 protein: CAWSLGLTGENGYTF; CDR3 DNA: TGTGCCTGGAGCTTGGGGTTAACAGGGGAGAATGGCTACACCTTC
D gene: NA; clone size: NA; J gene: TRBJ1-1; V gene: TRBV6-4; CDR3 protein: CASSDPSGGSTEAFF; CDR3 DNA: TGTGCCAGCAGTGACCCTTCGGGGGGGTCCACTGAAGCTTTCTTT
D gene: NA; clone size: NA; J gene: TRBJ2-1; V gene: TRBV9; CDR3 protein: CASSVVGAKNEQFF; CDR3 DNA: TGTGCCAGCAGCGTAGTCGGGGCGAAAAATGAGCAGTTCTTC
D gene: NA; clone size: few; J gene: TRBJ2-7; V gene: TRBV24-1; CDR3 protein: CATPGQNEQYF; CDR3 DNA: TGTGCCACTCCGGGACAAAACGAGCAGTACTTC
D gene: TRBD1; clone size: NA; J gene: TRBJ2-7; V gene: TRBV13; CDR3 protein: CASSSGGHEQYF; CDR3 DNA: TGTGCCAGCAGCTCAGGGGGCCACGAGCAGTACTTC
D gene: NA; clone size: NA; J gene: TRBJ1-1; V gene: TRBV5-1; CDR3 protein: CASSLEGPDNTEAFF; CDR3 DNA: TGCGCCAGCAGCTTAGAAGGGCCCGACAATACTGAAGCTTTCTTT
D gene: NA; clone size: few; J gene: TRBJ2-1; V gene: TRBV7-2; CDR3 protein: CASSLAPLVYNEQFF; CDR3 DNA: TGTGCCAGCAGCTTAGCGCCTCTAGTCTACAATGAGCAGTTCTTC
D gene: NA; clone size: NA; J gene: TRBJ2-7; V gene: TRBV7-6; CDR3 protein: CASSSSRDEQYF; CDR3 DNA: TGTGCCAGCAGCTCCTCCCGGGACGAGCAGTACTTC
D gene: NA; clone size: few; J gene: TRBJ1-1; V gene: TRBV6-5; CDR3 protein: CASSYPRGRGSGEAFF; CDR3 DNA: TGTGCCAGCAGTTACCCGAGGGGAAGGGGATCGGGTGAAGCTTTCTTT
D gene: NA; clone size: NA; J gene: TRBJ2-7; V gene: TRBV4-3; CDR3 protein: CASSRDRRVYEQYF; CDR3 DNA: TGCGCCAGCAGCCGAGACAGGCGTGTCTACGAGCAGTACTTC
D gene: TRBD1; clone size: NA; J gene: TRBJ1-5; V gene: TRBV5-1; CDR3 protein: CASSPTGGSNQPQHF; CDR3 DNA: TGCGCCAGCAGCCCTACAGGGGGTAGCAATCAGCCCCAGCATTTT
D gene: NA; clone size: NA; J gene: TRBJ1-5; V gene: TRBV19; CDR3 protein: CASSIDRAGQPQHF; CDR3 DNA: TGTGCCAGTAGTATAGACCGGGCTGGTCAGCCCCAGCATTTT
D gene: TRBD2; clone size: NA; J gene: TRBJ2-1; V gene: TRBV7-9; CDR3 protein: CASSSGAGDYNEQFF; CDR3 DNA: TGTGCCAGCAGCTCCGGAGCGGGAGACTACAATGAGCAGTTCTTC
D gene: TRBD2; clone size: few; J gene: TRBJ2-7; V gene: TRBV28; CDR3 protein: CASSLGAGGYEQYF; CDR3 DNA: TGTGCCAGCAGTTTGGGAGCGGGAGGGTACGAGCAGTACTTC
D gene: NA; clone size: few; J gene: TRBJ2-1; V gene: TRBV7-2; CDR3 protein: CASSLWLGRGNEQFF; CDR3 DNA: TGTGCCAGCAGCTTATGGCTAGGTAGGGGCAATGAGCAGTTCTTC